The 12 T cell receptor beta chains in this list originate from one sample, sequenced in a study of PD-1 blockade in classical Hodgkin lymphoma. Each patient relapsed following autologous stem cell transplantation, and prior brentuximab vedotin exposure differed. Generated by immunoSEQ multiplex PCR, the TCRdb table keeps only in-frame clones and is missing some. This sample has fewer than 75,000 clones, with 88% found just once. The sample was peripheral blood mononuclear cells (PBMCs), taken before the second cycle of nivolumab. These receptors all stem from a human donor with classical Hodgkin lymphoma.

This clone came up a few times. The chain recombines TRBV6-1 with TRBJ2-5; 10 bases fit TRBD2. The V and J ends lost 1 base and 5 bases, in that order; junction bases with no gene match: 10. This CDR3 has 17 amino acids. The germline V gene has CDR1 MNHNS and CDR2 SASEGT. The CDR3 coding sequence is TGTGCCAGCAGTGAAGGAAGCGGGGGGGGCCCCACGGAGACCCAGTACTTC. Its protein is CASSEGSGGGPTETQYF.

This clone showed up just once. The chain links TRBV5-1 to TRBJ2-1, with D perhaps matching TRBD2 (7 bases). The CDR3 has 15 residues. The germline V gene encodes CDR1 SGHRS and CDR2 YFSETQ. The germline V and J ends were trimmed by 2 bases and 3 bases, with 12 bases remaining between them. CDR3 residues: CASSFLGGDYNEQFF. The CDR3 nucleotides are TGCGCCAGCAGCTTTCTAGGGGGGGACTACAATGAGCAGTTCTTC.

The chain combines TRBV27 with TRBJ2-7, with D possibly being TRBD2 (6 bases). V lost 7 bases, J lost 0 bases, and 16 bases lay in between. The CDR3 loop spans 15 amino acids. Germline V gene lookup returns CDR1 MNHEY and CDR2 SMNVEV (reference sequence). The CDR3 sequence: CASTNSGKASYEQYF. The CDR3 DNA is TGTGCCAGCACCAATAGCGGAAAAGCCTCCTACGAGCAGTACTTC.

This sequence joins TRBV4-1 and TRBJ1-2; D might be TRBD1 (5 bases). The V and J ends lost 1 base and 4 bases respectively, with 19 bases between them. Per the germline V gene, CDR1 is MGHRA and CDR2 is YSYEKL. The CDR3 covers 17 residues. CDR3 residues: CASSQAASGGAIYGYTF. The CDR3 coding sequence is TGCGCCAGCAGCCAAGCAGCTAGTGGAGGGGCCATCTATGGCTACACCTTC.

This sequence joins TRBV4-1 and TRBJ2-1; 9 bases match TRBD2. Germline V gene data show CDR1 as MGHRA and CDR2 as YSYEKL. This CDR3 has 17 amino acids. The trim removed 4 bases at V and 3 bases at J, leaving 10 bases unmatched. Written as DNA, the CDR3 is TGCGCCAGCAGCCCCCTCCTCGTTAGCGGGGGCTACAATGAGCAGTTCTTC. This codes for CASSPLLVSGGYNEQFF.

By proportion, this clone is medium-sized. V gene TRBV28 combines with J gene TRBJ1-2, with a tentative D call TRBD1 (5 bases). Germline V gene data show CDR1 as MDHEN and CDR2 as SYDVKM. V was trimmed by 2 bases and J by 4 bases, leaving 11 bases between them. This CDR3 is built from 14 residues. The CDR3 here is CASSLPGPSYGYTF. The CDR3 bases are TGTGCCAGCAGTTTACCGGGACCGAGCTATGGCTACACCTTC.

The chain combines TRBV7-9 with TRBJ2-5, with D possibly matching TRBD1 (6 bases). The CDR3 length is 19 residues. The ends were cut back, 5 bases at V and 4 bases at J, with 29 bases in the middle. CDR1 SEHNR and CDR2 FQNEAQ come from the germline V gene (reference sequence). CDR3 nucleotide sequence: TGTGCCAGCAGCCTCCAATACCCCCCGGTCTGGGGGCGGGCAGAGACCCAGTACTTC. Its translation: CASSLQYPPVWGRAETQYF.

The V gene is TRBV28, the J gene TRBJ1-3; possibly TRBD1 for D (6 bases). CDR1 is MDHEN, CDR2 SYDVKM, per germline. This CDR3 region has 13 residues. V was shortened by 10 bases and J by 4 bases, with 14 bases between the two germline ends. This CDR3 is CATGPGVGNTIYF. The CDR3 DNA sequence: TGTGCCACCGGACCAGGGGTAGGAAACACCATATATTTT.

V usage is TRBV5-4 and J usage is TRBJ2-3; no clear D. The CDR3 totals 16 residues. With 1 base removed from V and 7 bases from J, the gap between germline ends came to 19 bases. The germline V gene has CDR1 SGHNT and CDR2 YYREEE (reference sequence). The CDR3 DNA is TGTGCCAGCAGCTTGAACCAAAAAACTGCCGGAAATACGCAGTATTTT. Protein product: CASSLNQKTAGNTQYF.

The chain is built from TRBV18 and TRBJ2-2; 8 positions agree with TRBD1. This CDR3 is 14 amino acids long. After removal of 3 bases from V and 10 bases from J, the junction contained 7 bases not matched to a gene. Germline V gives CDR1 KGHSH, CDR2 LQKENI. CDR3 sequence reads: CASSPDREYLELFF. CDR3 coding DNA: TGTGCCAGCTCACCGGACAGGGAATATCTGGAGCTGTTTTTT. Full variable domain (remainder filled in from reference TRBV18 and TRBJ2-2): NAGVMQNPRHLVRRRGQEARLRCSPMKGHSHVYWYRQLPEEGLKFMVYLQKENIIDESGMPKERFSAEFPKEGPSILRIQQVVRGDSAAYFCASSPDREYLELFFGEGSRLTVL.

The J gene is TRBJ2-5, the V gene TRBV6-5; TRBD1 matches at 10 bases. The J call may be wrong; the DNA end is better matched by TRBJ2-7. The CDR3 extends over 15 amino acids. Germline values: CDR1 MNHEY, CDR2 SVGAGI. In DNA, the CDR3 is TGTGCCAGCAGTTCCAGGGACAGGGGATTCTACGAGCAGTACTTC. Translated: CASSSRDRGFYEQYF.

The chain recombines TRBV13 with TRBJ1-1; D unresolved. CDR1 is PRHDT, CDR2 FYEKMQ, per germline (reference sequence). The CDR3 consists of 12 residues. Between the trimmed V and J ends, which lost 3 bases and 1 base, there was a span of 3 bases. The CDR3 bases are TGTGCCAGCAGCTTTGAGAACACTGAAGCTTTCTTT. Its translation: CASSFENTEAFF. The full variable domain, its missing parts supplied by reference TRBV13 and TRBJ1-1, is AAGVIQSPRHLIKEKRETATLKCYPIPRHDTVYWYQQGPGQDPQFLISFYEKMQSDKGSIPDRFSAQQFSDYHSELNMSSLELGDSALYFCASSFENTEAFFGQGTRLTVV.